Listed below are T cell receptor beta chains from one sample, sequenced in a study of blood T cell repertoires in COVID-19. Here immunoSEQ multiplex PCR was the method, and the copy in TCRdb shows in-frame clones only, minus some. The sample has about 64,000 clones, around 90% seen once; the top ten hold roughly 40%. Sequencing was done on a sample of peripheral blood. These receptors originate from a woman aged 60-70 years with COVID-19, enrolled during active disease. CDR3s include the opening cysteine and the closing phenylalanine or tryptophan. Each record gives: V gene, CDR3 protein.

>TRBV7-2
CASSLEGQGNSQPQHF
>TRBV6-6
CASSNGQHTEAFF
>TRBV2
CASSEGDRGYGYTF
>TRBV19
CASSIGTAYYNEQFF
>TRBV5-1
CASSLLAGTISSYNEQFF
>TRBV27
CASRLKQGYREQYF
>TRBV11-3
CASSPGQSPSAEAFF
>TRBV29-1
CSVEEEDYGYTF
>TRBV7-9
CASSPGPGVNTEAFF
>TRBV5-6
CASSLGHAEQYF
>TRBV27
CASSLWGDYGYTF
>TRBV4-3
CASSPTTGGAEAFF
>TRBV5-6
CASSQVDTQYF
>TRBV2
CASSIEGDVSEAFF
>TRBV30
CAWSFRAYGYTF
>TRBV10-3
CAISDGTGVTNEKLFF
>TRBV28
CASSSFGGSNQPQHF
>TRBV5-1
CASSLDWGGFAQYF
>TRBV30
CAWRGTGGENGYTF
>TRBV6-2/TRBV6-3
CASSPMGTASVF
>TRBV7-9
CASSFQATNEKLFF
>TRBV19
CASSLGGNSPLHF
>TRBV28
CASSPWDRGINQPQHF
>TRBV7-9
CASSLGPAGDQETQYF
>TRBV11-2
CASSYRTGADATEAFF
>TRBV19
CASSIQINQPQHF
>TRBV11-3
CASSLDWSREAFF
>TRBV11-3
CASSWGTDSPLHF
>TRBV19
CASKKGPQVSPQPQHF
>TRBV19
CASSSGLSYNEQFF
>TRBV7-6
CASSLLPAAGIGSNQPQHF
>TRBV6-5
CASRQGYGNQPQHF
>TRBV5-1
CASSSRTGRGNTIYF
>TRBV24-1
CATSDGTGGLGDTQYF
>TRBV7-2
CASSLGPGQGGNEQFF
>TRBV5-1
CASSYLTGGYNEQFF
>TRBV27
CASSPGLAGGRPPYEQYF
>TRBV24-1
CATSVAGRLNTEAFF
>TRBV6-5
CASSYARGQYEQYF
>TRBV4-1
CASSQGLAGQETQYF
>TRBV29-1
CSVREVGGWGSSYEQYF
>TRBV2
CASRRDRGETQYF
>TRBV6-2/TRBV6-3
CASSYLGTGVQPQHF